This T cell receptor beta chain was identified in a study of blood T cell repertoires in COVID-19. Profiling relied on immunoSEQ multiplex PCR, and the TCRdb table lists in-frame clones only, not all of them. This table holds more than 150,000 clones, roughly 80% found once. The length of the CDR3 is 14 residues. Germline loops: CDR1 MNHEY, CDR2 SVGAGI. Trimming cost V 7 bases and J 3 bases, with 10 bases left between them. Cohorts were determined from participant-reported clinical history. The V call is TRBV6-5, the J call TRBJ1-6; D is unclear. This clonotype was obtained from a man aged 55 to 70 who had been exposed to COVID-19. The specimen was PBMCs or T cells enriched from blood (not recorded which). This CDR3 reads CASTGRSYNSPLHF. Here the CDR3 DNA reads TGTGCCAGCACGGGGAGAAGCTATAATTCACCCCTCCACTTT.